This TCR beta chain was sequenced in a study of blood T cell repertoires in COVID-19. On the study more broadly: Donors in the United States, Italy and Spain gave samples during acute or convalescent COVID-19. The cDNA or gDNA used as material had been derived from T cells, B-cell-depleted T cells, or PBMCs.

The CDR3 covers 14 residues. V was pared by 6 bases and J by 0 bases, with 11 bases between. Germline assignment: CDR1 MDHEN and CDR2 SYDVKM. Grouping used clinical history reported by participants in a survey and questionnaire. Sequencing was performed with immunoSEQ multiplex PCR; in TCRdb, only in-frame clones are kept and a portion is missing. Of more than 300,000 clones in the sample, roughly 86% were seen once. The rearrangement links TRBV28 to TRBJ1-1, with TRBD1 as a possible D gene (6 bases). The TCR originated in a man aged 35 to 55 in a cohort exposed to, infected with or recovered from COVID-19 (not recorded which). Input material: PBMCs or T cells enriched from blood (not recorded which). CDR3 DNA sequence: TGTGCCAGCAGGGCAGGGGCTATGAACACTGAAGCTTTCTTT. It is translated as CASRAGAMNTEAFF.